This TCR beta chain was sequenced for a study of shared clonotypes between healthy human individuals. About the research overall: Aged between 18 and 49, the donors were a couple of women and three men. Whole-study results and caveats: Measured sharing among donors was expected to vary with sequencing depth.

A word on this clone: Its antigen remains unidentified.

The assay ran at deep level. Sequencing was performed with immunoSEQ multiplex PCR; in TCRdb, only in-frame clones are kept and a portion is missing. The sample holds fewer than 600,000 clones, about four fifths seen once. The TCR originated in a woman between 40 and 55 years old in good health. Some clones in this sample may be carry-over from other donors' samples. Sequences were obtained from PBMCs.

CDR3 protein: CAWSVTGGNQPQHF. In DNA, the CDR3 is TGTGCCTGGAGTGTCACGGGGGGTAATCAGCCCCAGCATTTT. The chain couples TRBV30 to TRBJ1-5; D is possibly TRBD1 (5 bases). The CDR3 contains 14 residues. V gave up 0 bases and J gave up 4 bases, with 10 bases separating them. From germline, CDR1 is GTSNPN and CDR2 SVGIG (reference sequence).